Listed below are T cell receptor beta chains from one sample, sequenced in a study of blood T cells in healthy people across ages. TCRdb used MiXCR to reprocess the 5' RACE reads, holding one entry per CDR3 protein. The table lists over 950,000 distinct CDR3 sequences, more than 30% of them singletons. Source material: blood. The source is a man aged 18 to 29 in good health. CDR3s include the opening cysteine and the closing phenylalanine or tryptophan. The order of the fields is J gene, D gene, V gene, clone size, CDR3 protein, CDR3 DNA. The D gene is left open where the match is weak. Clone size, where shown, is once, few, many, or a class for clones that have expanded.

TRBJ1-1	-	TRBV28	-	CASSFPGTLDYTEAFF	TGTGCCAGCAGTTTCCCCGGGACACTTGATTACACTGAAGCTTTCTTT
TRBJ1-2	-	TRBV3-1	few	CASSQTWNRDTNGYTF	TGTGCCAGCAGCCAAACCTGGAACCGGGACACCAATGGCTACACCTTC
TRBJ2-1	-	TRBV2	few	CASSERQNNEQFF	TGTGCCAGCAGTGAGAGGCAGAACAATGAGCAGTTCTTC
TRBJ2-1	-	TRBV7-2	-	CASSSSSVGNEQFF	TGTGCCAGCAGCTCATCGTCCGTAGGTAATGAGCAGTTCTTC
TRBJ1-4	-	TRBV7-9	-	CASRGGRGQSNEKLFF	TGTGCCAGCAGGGGGGGTCGTGGACAGTCGAATGAAAAACTGTTTTTT
TRBJ2-1	-	TRBV14	-	CASSQEEGYNEQFF	TGTGCCAGCAGCCAAGAAGAGGGATACAATGAGCAGTTCTTC
TRBJ2-1	-	TRBV27	-	CASSTRVSAYNEQFF	TGTGCCAGCAGTACCAGGGTCTCCGCTTACAATGAGCAGTTCTTC
TRBJ2-5	-	TRBV18	many	CASSPTRETQYF	TGTGCCAGCTCCCCGACTAGGGAGACCCAGTACTTC
TRBJ1-2	-	TRBV10-3	-	CAISEDGTNYGYTF	TGTGCCATCAGTGAGGACGGAACTAACTATGGCTACACCTTC
TRBJ2-5	-	TRBV20-1	-	CSASFGGSSYNEQYF	TGCAGTGCTAGCTTTGGGGGAAGCTCCTACAATGAGCAGTACTTC
TRBJ1-4	-	TRBV4-2	-	CASSQEGGAVNEKLFF	TGTGCCAGCAGCCAAGAAGGGGGGGCCGTTAATGAAAAACTGTTTTTT
TRBJ2-1	TRBD1	TRBV30	-	CAWSLGQGLYNEQFF	TGTGCCTGGAGCCTGGGACAGGGCCTATACAATGAGCAGTTCTTC
TRBJ1-4	TRBD1	TRBV29-1	few	CSGGTGDTNEKLFF	TGCAGCGGCGGGACAGGGGATACTAATGAAAAACTGTTTTTT
TRBJ2-5	TRBD1	TRBV9	few	CASSGQGGKETQYF	TGTGCCAGCAGCGGACAGGGGGGAAAAGAGACCCAGTACTTC
TRBJ2-1	-	TRBV11-2	few	CASSLKGESYNEQFF	TGTGCCAGCAGCTTGAAAGGGGAGAGCTACAATGAGCAGTTCTTC
TRBJ2-1	-	TRBV7-2	-	CASRVGTSYNEQFF	TGTGCCAGCAGAGTCGGTACCTCCTACAATGAGCAGTTCTTC
TRBJ1-4	TRBD1	TRBV12-3/TRBV12-4	-	CASRTGGHDEKLFF	TGTGCCAGTCGCACAGGGGGGCATGATGAAAAACTGTTTTTT
TRBJ2-3	-	TRBV7-8	many	CASSLGTVSTDTQYF	TGTGCCAGCAGCTTAGGTACGGTCAGCACAGATACGCAGTATTTT
TRBJ1-6	-	TRBV3-1	few	CASSLTFYNSPLHF	TGTGCCAGCAGCCTTACTTTTTACAATTCACCCCTCCACTTT
TRBJ2-1	-	TRBV3-1	few	CASSQEGISNEQFF	TGTGCCAGCAGCCAAGAAGGCATTTCCAATGAGCAGTTCTTC
TRBJ1-6	-	TRBV21-1	-	CARDNSPLHF	TGTGCCAGGGATAATTCACCCCTCCACTTT
TRBJ2-2	-	TRBV27	-	CASSSWTGRGTGELFF	TGTGCCAGCAGTTCGTGGACCGGGAGAGGCACCGGGGAGCTGTTTTTT
TRBJ1-4	-	TRBV13	-	CASGDPLLGQLFF	TGTGCCAGCGGGGACCCATTATTGGGACAACTGTTTTTT
TRBJ1-2	-	TRBV7-3	few	CASSLGTETYGYTF	TGTGCCAGCAGCTTAGGAACGGAGACCTATGGCTACACCTTC
TRBJ2-7	TRBD2	TRBV18	few	CASSSGLAREQYF	TGTGCCAGCTCATCCGGACTAGCCCGCGAGCAGTACTTC
TRBJ1-1	-	TRBV5-1	-	CASSISGLSTEAFF	TGCGCCAGCAGCATCTCGGGGCTGAGCACTGAAGCTTTCTTT
TRBJ2-3	TRBD2	TRBV7-9	few	CASSPLRGVDVDTQYF	TGTGCCAGCAGCCCCCTCCGGGGGGTAGACGTAGATACGCAGTATTTT
TRBJ2-1	TRBD2	TRBV6-1	few	CASSGDLAGGRSHNEQFF	TGTGCCAGCAGCGGAGACCTAGCGGGGGGGCGATCCCACAATGAGCAGTTCTTC
TRBJ1-2	TRBD1	TRBV6-5	few	CASSRQGIHTF	TGTGCCAGCAGTAGACAGGGGATTCACACCTTC
TRBJ1-6	-	TRBV4-1	-	CASSQDELNSPLHF	TGCGCCAGCAGCCAAGATGAGTTGAATTCACCCCTCCACTTT
TRBJ2-7	-	TRBV9	few	CASSVGSGSYEQYF	TGTGCCAGCAGCGTAGGGTCCGGTTCCTACGAGCAGTACTTC
TRBJ2-7	-	TRBV6-5	few	CASNEQGGVYYEQYF	TGTGCCAGCAATGAACAGGGCGGGGTATACTACGAGCAGTACTTC
TRBJ2-3	-	TRBV3-1	-	CTSSRPRTEITDTQYF	TGTACCAGCAGCCGCCCTCGGACAGAAATCACAGATACGCAGTATTTT
TRBJ2-1	-	TRBV5-1	once	CASSFIPDSNEQFF	TGCGCCAGCAGTTTTATCCCGGACAGTAATGAGCAGTTCTTC
TRBJ1-5	TRBD1	TRBV19	few	CASTVDRAQPQHF	TGTGCCAGTACCGTGGACAGGGCTCAGCCCCAGCATTTT
TRBJ2-1	TRBD1	TRBV15	few	CATSIGQGNEQFF	TGTGCCACCAGCATCGGACAGGGTAATGAGCAGTTCTTC
TRBJ2-4	-	TRBV29-1	-	CSVEGGDGAKNIQYF	TGCAGCGTTGAAGGTGGGGATGGAGCCAAAAACATTCAGTACTTC
TRBJ2-7	-	TRBV4-3	many	CASSQDGGTGNYEQYF	TGCGCCAGCAGCCAAGATGGCGGGACGGGGAACTACGAGCAGTACTTC
TRBJ2-7	-	TRBV3-1	-	CASSQDLDYEQYF	TGTGCCAGCAGCCAAGATCTCGACTACGAGCAGTACTTC
TRBJ2-1	-	TRBV28	-	CASSLMSGANEQFF	TGTGCCAGCAGTTTAATGTCTGGGGCGAATGAGCAGTTCTTC
TRBJ1-5	-	TRBV20-1	-	CSARGVGSARPQHF	TGCAGTGCTAGAGGGGTGGGATCTGCTCGGCCCCAGCATTTT
TRBJ2-3	-	TRBV7-9	few	CASSPASVGADTQYF	TGTGCCAGCAGCCCAGCGAGTGTGGGGGCAGATACGCAGTATTTT
TRBJ1-5	-	TRBV20-1	-	CSAGVWGSEQPQHF	TGCAGTGCTGGGGTTTGGGGGTCGGAGCAGCCCCAGCATTTT
TRBJ2-1	-	TRBV7-9	-	CASSWGPNYNEQFF	TGTGCCAGCAGCTGGGGACCAAACTACAATGAGCAGTTCTTC
TRBJ1-4	TRBD1	TRBV4-1	-	CASSPFTGQGNEKLFF	TGCGCCAGCAGCCCCTTCACGGGACAGGGAAATGAAAAACTGTTTTTT
TRBJ1-4	-	TRBV5-1	once	CTSSREPGELNEKLFF	TGCACCAGCAGTAGGGAACCGGGGGAACTTAATGAAAAACTGTTTTTT
TRBJ2-7	TRBD2	TRBV5-1	few	CASSFNGRNNEQYF	TGCGCCAGCAGCTTTAACGGGAGGAACAATGAGCAGTACTTC
TRBJ1-5	-	TRBV7-2	-	CASSVRVQPQHF	TGTGCCAGCAGCGTCAGGGTTCAGCCCCAGCATTTT
TRBJ2-7	TRBD2	TRBV12-3/TRBV12-4	-	CASSSYGGGTYEQYF	TGTGCCAGCAGTTCATACGGGGGGGGAACCTACGAGCAGTACTTC
TRBJ1-2	-	TRBV7-9	-	CSSSLRVYGYTF	TGTTCCAGCAGCTTGAGGGTTTATGGCTACACCTTC
TRBJ1-5	-	TRBV7-9	few	CASSSASGNQPQHF	TGTGCCAGCAGCTCTGCAAGTGGGAATCAGCCCCAGCATTTT
TRBJ2-7	-	TRBV12-3/TRBV12-4	-	CASSPLPWGRKVNEQYF	TGTGCCAGCAGTCCACTGCCGTGGGGGAGGAAAGTCAATGAGCAGTACTTC
TRBJ2-5	TRBD2	TRBV7-2	-	CASGTGTRAQETQYF	TGTGCCAGCGGGACCGGGACTAGGGCCCAAGAGACCCAGTACTTC
TRBJ2-5	TRBD1	TRBV28	-	CASSSNRGLETQYF	TGTGCCAGCAGTTCAAACAGGGGGCTGGAGACCCAGTACTTC
TRBJ1-1	-	TRBV2	-	CARGGRTFTEAFF	TGTGCCAGGGGGGGCAGGACTTTCACTGAAGCTTTCTTT
TRBJ1-6	TRBD1	TRBV5-6	few	CASSSWTGFMSYNSPLHF	TGTGCCAGCAGCTCCTGGACAGGGTTTATGTCCTATAATTCACCCCTCCACTTT
TRBJ2-4	-	TRBV29-1	many	CSVVGVLAKNIQYF	TGCAGCGTTGTAGGGGTTTTGGCCAAAAACATTCAGTACTTC
TRBJ1-1	-	TRBV20-1	once	CSARDSGAGDTEAFF	TGCAGTGCTAGAGATTCCGGGGCAGGGGACACTGAAGCTTTCTTT